The next 21 T cell receptor beta chains were all read from a single sample in a study of cytomegalovirus exposure and HLA in healthy donors. Vbeta (60) and Jbeta (13) primers were used in the PCR. Libraries were prepared by immunoSEQ multiplex PCR; TCRdb keeps only in-frame clonotypes and omits some of them. The sample records about 140,000 clones, 80% being singletons. Sequencing was done on a sample of PBMCs. The source of these receptors is a man aged 30 to 39 in good health and CMV-seronegative.

This CDR3 reads CSVSRDNYNEQFF. The CDR3 DNA is TGCAGCGTTTCACGGGACAACTACAATGAGCAGTTCTTC. The rearrangement uses TRBV29-1 and TRBJ2-1; weak D call: TRBD1 (6 bases). The CDR3 is 13 amino acids. V was trimmed by 5 bases and J by 3 bases, leaving 11 bases between them. Germline CDR1 is SQVTM and CDR2 is ANQGSEA.

The chain combines TRBV28 with TRBJ2-7, with 10 bases matching TRBD1. There are 14 residues in the CDR3. Trimming cost V 7 bases and J 3 bases; bases outside gene matches: 6. Looked up from germline, CDR1 is MDHEN and CDR2 is SYDVKM. The CDR3 sequence: CASTVDRGLYEQYF. For the CDR3, the DNA is TGTGCCAGCACCGTCGACAGGGGGCTCTACGAGCAGTACTTC. The full variable domain, with the rest looked up from reference TRBV28 and TRBJ2-7, is DVKVTQSSRYLVKRTGEKVFLECVQDMDHENMFWYRQDPGLGLRLIYFSYDVKMKEKGDIPEGYSVSREKKERFSLILESASTNQTSMYLCASTVDRGLYEQYFGPGTRLTVT.

A word on this clone: In the same sample, other DNA sequences code for this CDR3. V and J are TRBV5-1 and TRBJ2-5, with D possibly being TRBD1 (5 bases). The CDR3 is 13 amino acids. Per the germline V gene, CDR1 is SGHRS and CDR2 is YFSETQ. V was cut by 2 bases and J by 2 bases, with 7 bases left in between. The CDR3 region is CASSFQGQETQYF. CDR3 DNA sequence: TGCGCCAGCAGCTTCCAGGGTCAAGAGACCCAGTACTTC.

This chain uses TRBV2 with TRBJ2-1; 16 bases agree with TRBD2. V was clipped by 0 bases and J by 10 bases; unmatched bases: 3. This CDR3 is built from 16 residues. Germline values: CDR1 SNHLY, CDR2 FYNNEI. As DNA, the CDR3 is TGTGCCAGCAGTGAAGCGGGACTAGCGGGGGGGGAGGAGCAGTTCTTC. Protein: CASSEAGLAGGEEQFF.

The chain uses TRBV19 and TRBJ1-2; D is ambiguous. Trimming removed 6 bases at V and 0 bases at J, with 8 bases between. The CDR3 has 13 amino acids. CDR1 LNHDA and CDR2 SQIVND come from the germline V gene (reference sequence). The CDR3 spells CASRETPNYGYTF. The DNA for the CDR3 is TGTGCCAGTAGAGAGACACCTAACTATGGCTACACCTTC.

Remarks on this clone: The sample holds other DNA sequences that translate to the same CDR3. The chain recombines TRBV27 with TRBJ1-5; D gene uncertain. Germline values: CDR1 MNHEY, CDR2 SMNVEV (reference sequence). This CDR3 is built from 14 residues. The V and J ends lost 2 bases and 2 bases respectively, with 7 bases between them. CDR3 loop: CASSLLGGNQPQHF. CDR3 in DNA: TGTGCCAGCAGTTTACTGGGAGGCAATCAGCCCCAGCATTTT.

The chain recombines TRBV7-9 with TRBJ2-5, with no clear D. This CDR3 has 13 amino acids. V gave up 5 bases and J gave up 5 bases, with 12 bases separating them. Germline assignment: CDR1 SEHNR and CDR2 FQNEAQ (reference sequence). Here the CDR3 reads CASSRSSSETQYF. As DNA, the CDR3 is TGTGCCAGCAGCCGTTCCTCCAGTGAGACCCAGTACTTC.

This clone was seen only once. This sequence joins TRBV7-9 and TRBJ2-3; D remains unclear. V shed 3 bases and J shed 1 base, with 2 bases lying between them. This CDR3 has 12 amino acids. Germline V lookup: CDR1 SEHNR, CDR2 FQNEAQ (reference sequence). The CDR3, as DNA: TGTGCCAGCAGCTTCGGCACAGATACGCAGTATTTT. It codes for CASSFGTDTQYF. Full variable domain (outside the CDR3, taken from reference TRBV7-9 and TRBJ2-3): DTGVSQNPRHKITKRGQNVTFRCDPISEHNRLYWYRQTLGQGPEFLTYFQNEAQLEKSRLLSDRFSAERPKGSFSTLEIQRTEQGDSAMYLCASSFGTDTQYFGPGTRLTVL.

The chain is built from TRBV6-5 and TRBJ2-7; 7 bases fit TRBD2. Germline V gene sequence: CDR1 MNHEY, CDR2 SVGAGI. V was clipped by 1 base and J by 5 bases; unmatched bases: 5. The CDR3 is 14 residues long. CDR3: CASSYLAGVNEQYF. The CDR3 nucleotides read TGTGCCAGCAGTTACTTGGCGGGAGTGAACGAGCAGTACTTC.

V gene TRBV15 combines with J gene TRBJ1-3; D gene ambiguous. The CDR3 has 16 residues. The germline V gene encodes CDR1 LNHNV and CDR2 YYDKDF (reference sequence). The V end was cut by 1 base, the J end by 0 bases, with 10 bases between. CDR3 protein: CATSRGGSLSGNTIYF. The CDR3 DNA sequence: TGTGCCACCAGCAGAGGAGGTTCGCTCTCTGGAAACACCATATATTTT. Variable domain in full (rest from reference TRBV15 and TRBJ1-3): DAMVIQNPRYQVTQFGKPVTLSCSQTLNHNVMYWYQQKSSQAPKLLFHYYDKDFNNEADTPDNFQSRRPNTSFCFLDIRSPGLGDTAMYLCATSRGGSLSGNTIYFGEGSWLTVV.

V is TRBV27 and J is TRBJ2-6; 8 bases line up with TRBD1. V lost 3 bases and J lost 2; bases outside the gene matches: 9. The CDR3 is made up of 18 amino acids. Germline CDR1 and CDR2: MNHEY and SMNVEV (reference sequence). CDR3: CASSFTGQGPPGANVLTF. The CDR3 region has the DNA TGTGCCAGCAGTTTTACTGGACAGGGACCCCCTGGGGCCAACGTCCTGACTTTC.

This clone appeared once. The chain combines TRBV28 with TRBJ2-7, with 7 bases lining up with TRBD2. V lost 6 bases, J lost 6 bases, and 11 bases stayed unmatched. Germline CDR1 and CDR2: MDHEN and SYDVKM. This CDR3 is 14 amino acids long. CDR3 in amino acids: CASSPTERGAEQYF. Written as DNA, the CDR3 is TGTGCCAGCAGCCCGACCGAGCGGGGAGCCGAGCAGTACTTC.

CDR3 sequence reads: CASSLTGQGIGELFF. Here the CDR3 DNA reads TGTGCCAGCAGCTTAACTGGACAGGGGATAGGGGAGCTGTTTTTT. V is TRBV7-6 and J is TRBJ2-2, with 9 positions matching TRBD1. CDR3 length: 15 amino acids. The V and J ends lost 2 bases and 8 bases, in that order; junction bases with no gene match: 6. Looked up from germline, CDR1 is SGHVS and CDR2 is FNYEAQ.

The chain links TRBV9 to TRBJ2-5; 8 bases fit TRBD2. After removal of 2 bases from V and 5 bases from J, the junction contained 8 bases not matched to a gene. Germline values: CDR1 SGDLS, CDR2 YYNGEE. The CDR3 length is 15 residues. CDR3 residues: CASSVVAGGWETQYF. The CDR3 DNA sequence: TGTGCCAGCAGCGTGGTGGCGGGAGGATGGGAGACCCAGTACTTC.

The J gene is TRBJ2-3, the V gene TRBV5-1, with TRBD2 matching 12 bases. Germline CDR1 reads SGHRS; CDR2 reads YFSETQ. This CDR3 spans 15 amino acids. V shed 3 bases and J 5 bases; nucleotides not matched to a gene: 4. The CDR3 DNA is TGCGCCAGCAGCTCAACTAGCGGGGGGCGAGATACGCAGTATTTT. As protein: CASSSTSGGRDTQYF.

This clone was observed once. This chain uses TRBV7-3 with TRBJ2-1; weak D call: TRBD1 (5 bases). CDR1 SGHTA and CDR2 FQGTGA come from the germline V gene. The CDR3 loop spans 13 amino acids. V gave up 4 bases and J gave up 6 bases, with 10 bases separating them. This chain's CDR3 is CASSSRASNEQFF. DNA of the CDR3: TGTGCCAGCAGCTCCAGGGCCTCCAATGAGCAGTTCTTC. Full variable domain (missing parts from reference TRBV7-3 and TRBJ2-1): GAGVSQTPSNKVTEKGKYVELRCDPISGHTALYWYRQSLGQGPEFLIYFQGTGAADDSGLPNDRFFAVRPEGSVSTLKIQRTERGDSAVYLCASSSRASNEQFFGPGTRLTVL.

This rearrangement joins TRBV4-1 to TRBJ1-4; possibly TRBD1 for D (5 bases). CDR3 length equals 17 residues. V lost 5 bases to trimming and J lost 4 bases, with 20 bases between them. In germline, CDR1 is MGHRA, CDR2 YSYEKL. The CDR3 loop reads CASSFSDLGRGNEKLFF. The CDR3 DNA reads TGCGCCAGCAGCTTCTCTGACCTGGGGCGCGGTAATGAAAAACTGTTTTTT.

The CDR3 sequence is CASSLERLSSTGELFF. The CDR3 DNA follows: TGCGCCAGCAGCTTGGAACGTCTTAGTAGCACCGGGGAGCTGTTTTTT. This chain links TRBV5-1 with TRBJ2-2, with D hard to call. CDR1 and CDR2 from the germline V gene are SGHRS and YFSETQ. CDR3 size: 16 residues. V was cut by 0 bases and J by 4 bases, with 13 bases left in between.

The chain joins TRBV19 to TRBJ2-2, with 9 bases lining up with TRBD2. Germline CDR1 is LNHDA and CDR2 is SQIVND (reference sequence). V shed 4 bases, J shed 3 bases, and the junction held 3 bases outside the gene matches. The CDR3 loop spans 15 amino acids. The CDR3 DNA reads TGTGCCAGTAGTACAGCGGGGGGTTACACCGGGGAGCTGTTTTTT. Residues: CASSTAGGYTGELFF.

The chain employs TRBV7-9 and TRBJ2-7; 7 bases align to TRBD1. Germline CDR1 SEHNR, CDR2 FQNEAQ (reference sequence). There are 16 residues in the CDR3. J was trimmed by 1 base and V by 5 bases; bases with no gene match: 11. The CDR3: CASSPGTVGPSYEQYF. Here the CDR3 DNA reads TGTGCCAGCAGCCCCGGGACAGTCGGACCTTCCTACGAGCAGTACTTC.

The chain has TRBV27 and TRBJ1-4; a possible D gene is TRBD1 (5 bases). Germline V gives CDR1 MNHEY, CDR2 SMNVEV (reference sequence). The CDR3 has 14 amino acids. V lost 6 bases and J 6 bases, leaving 14 bases between the germline ends. CDR3 protein: CASRWTRGDEKLFF. CDR3 sequence (DNA): TGTGCCAGCAGATGGACCCGGGGGGATGAAAAACTGTTTTTT.